The 5 T cell receptor beta chains presented below share a single source sample, sequenced in a study of metastatic and nonmetastatic thyroid tumors. TCRdb reanalyzed the PCR reads with MiXCR. The sample consists of approximately 17,000 clones, 25% to 30% of them appearing once. No treatment of any kind had been given to any patient before thyroid surgery. The specimen sequenced was tumor tissue. The source of these receptors is a female donor with papillary thyroid cancer or a benign thyroid nodule (not recorded which). Some clones in this sample may be carry-over from other donors' samples.

With regard to this clone: A much larger clone sits a single nucleotide away, making a read error possible. In the same sample, other DNA sequences code for this CDR3. The chain carries TRBV4-1 and TRBJ2-2, with D possibly being TRBD2 (6 bases). Trimming cost V 1 base and J 5 bases, with 14 bases left between them. The germline CDR1 and CDR2 sequences are MGHRA and YSYEKL. This CDR3 has 16 amino acids. The CDR3: CASSQVSRGRTGELFF. The CDR3 DNA follows: TGCGCCAGCAGCCAAGTTTCTCGTGGGAGGACCGGGGAGCTGTTTTTT.

This clone is deemed medium-sized. The chain carries TRBV6-2 or TRBV6-3 and TRBJ2-7, with D perhaps matching TRBD2 (5 bases). CDR1 MNHEY and CDR2 SVGEGT come from the germline V gene. Trimming left V 10 bases short and J 3 bases short, with 19 bases between. The CDR3 spans 14 residues. Here the CDR3 DNA reads TGTGCCACACTATGGTCGGGGAGCCTCTACGAGCAGTACTTC. It yields the protein CATLWSGSLYEQYF.

A note on this clone: A much larger clone sits a single nucleotide away, making a read error possible. V is TRBV7-3 and J is TRBJ2-5, with TRBD2 as a possible D gene (5 bases). CDR3 length equals 13 residues. The V gene's germline CDR1 is SGHTA and CDR2 FQGTGA. Written as DNA, the CDR3 is TGTGCGATCTCTACGGGGAAGAAAGAGACCCAGTACTTC. Its translation is CAISTGKKETQYF.

This clone was counted ten times or more. The DNA for the CDR3 is TGTGCCAGCAGTGACTCTAGCGGCTCCTACAATGAGCAGTTCTTC. Amino acid sequence: CASSDSSGSYNEQFF. The chain joins TRBV6-4 to TRBJ2-1; D may be TRBD2 (6 bases). CDR3 length equals 15 residues. The V gene's germline CDR1 is MRHNA and CDR2 SNTAGT. Between the trimmed V and J ends, which lost 0 bases and 0 bases, there was a span of 6 bases.

By share of the sample, this clone is medium-sized. The chain recombines TRBV6-2 or TRBV6-3 with TRBJ2-7; no clear D gene. The germline CDR1 and CDR2 sequences are MNHEY and SVGEGT. The CDR3 length is 11 residues. V was clipped by 4 bases and J by 5 bases, with 6 bases between them. The chain's CDR3 is CASSSSNEQYF. CDR3 sequence (DNA): TGTGCCAGCAGTTCCAGTAACGAGCAGTACTTC.